This T cell receptor (beta chain) was identified in a study of beta chain features in type 1 diabetes. The entirety of the isolated RNA underwent reverse transcription, so expressed TCRB transcripts were sequenced. Some 3.6 million reads was the average for naive, central memory and regulatory T cell samples. Repertoires were generated with immunoSEQ multiplex PCR, while TCRdb's copy carries only in-frame clones and drops some. The sample lists fewer than 45,000 clones, about 64% occurring once. The sample holds a few counts of this clone. The antigen is not known. Findings of the study overall: The study left unresolved whether HLA type influences TCRB rearrangement. Comparison showed that naive, central memory and Treg TCRB repertoires appeared more similar among patients than among healthy donors.

Germline assignment: CDR1 SGHTS and CDR2 YDEGEE. The CDR3 loop spans 14 amino acids. Trimming pared 4 bases from V and 4 bases from J, leaving 14 bases between. The source material was Tregs from blood. The chain links TRBV5-8 to TRBJ2-5, with D possibly being TRBD2 (6 bases). The origin of this receptor is a woman between 25 and 40 years old in good health. As DNA, the CDR3 is TGTGCCAGCAGCGCAATGGCGGGACTAGAGACCCAGTACTTC. This gives the protein CASSAMAGLETQYF.